A single sample is the source of the 21 T cell receptor beta chains below, sequenced in a study of T cells in women clearing cervical HPV infection listed by TCRdb under 2018. The library was obtained by the immunoSEQ multiplex PCR assay. TCRdb took this table from immuneACCESS and kept in-frame rearrangements with V and J called. Such tables lack part of the clones; where checked against another copy, unresolved V genes explain under half of the gap, and the rest is unexplained. The sample table gives 20,000 to 25,000 clones. The ten largest clones add up to 6% of the sample. Sequencing was carried out using blood buffy coat. Receptor source: a woman aged 18 to 75 with a cervical HPV16 infection that either progressed to CIN3+ or cleared (not recorded which).

Points on this clone: The read ends 3 residues shy of where the CDR3 ends; the end is completed using the germline J gene. This chain connects TRBV5-1 to TRBJ2-1, with 13 bases that match TRBD2. The V gene's germline CDR1 is SGHRS and CDR2 YFSETQ. The CDR3 length is 19 residues. The V gene end was trimmed by 0 bases and the J gene end by 8 bases; junction bases not matched to a gene: 14. CDR3 bases read: TGCGCCAGCAGCTTGGAAGGACTAGCGGGAGCTGGCGGAGTCGATGAG. Its protein is CASSLEGLAGAGGVDE. The entire CDR3 is CASSLEGLAGAGGVDEQFF. Using reference TRBV5-1 and TRBJ2-1 for the parts outside the CDR3, the full variable domain is KAGVTQTPRYLIKTRGQQVTLSCSPISGHRSVSWYQQTPGQGLQFLFEYFSETQRNKGNFPGRFSGRQFSNSRSEMNVSTLELGDSALYLCASSLEGLAGAGGVDEQFFGPGTRLTVL.

Comments on this clone: The read stops 3 residues short of the end of the CDR3; the missing end is completed from the germline J gene. V usage is TRBV20-1 and J usage is TRBJ1-6; 7 bases line up with TRBD1. Germline V CDR1 and CDR2: DFQATT, SNEGSKA (reference sequence). The CDR3 is 17 residues long. The V segment lost 3 bases and the J segment 4 bases; nucleotides outside the gene matches: 12. The CDR3 region is CSARFRKGAYYNSPLHF. The CDR3 bases that were read are TGCAGTGCTAGGTTTAGAAAGGGGGCTTATTATAATTCACCC.

As concerns this clone: The DNA ends 3 residues before the CDR3 does, and the rest of the CDR3 is filled in from the germline J gene. This rearrangement joins TRBV15 to TRBJ2-7; D possibly corresponds to TRBD2 (6 bases). Germline V gene sequence: CDR1 LNHNV, CDR2 YYDKDF (reference sequence). CDR3 length equals 14 residues. V lost 0 bases to trimming and J lost 2 bases, with 8 bases between them. CDR3 amino acids: CATSRDAGTYEQYF. The sequenced CDR3 bases are TGTGCCACCAGCAGAGATGCGGGAACCTACGAG.

As concerns this clone: The read ends 3 residues before the CDR3 terminus; that terminus is restored from the germline J gene. This chain connects TRBV28 to TRBJ1-5, with a weak D call TRBD1 (5 bases). The germline V gene encodes CDR1 MDHEN and CDR2 SYDVKM. The CDR3 has 17 amino acids. V lost 1 base and J 2 bases, leaving 15 bases between the germline ends. The CDR3 reads CASSLSEGPAGNQPQHF. Incomplete CDR3 DNA: TGTGCCAGCAGTTTATCGGAGGGGCCCGCCGGCAATCAGCCC.

Comment on this clone: The read ends 3 residues before the CDR3 terminus; that terminus is restored from the germline J gene. The chain combines TRBV19 with TRBJ2-1; 10 bases align to TRBD1. With 6 bases clipped from V and 3 bases from J, the junction kept 5 bases outside the gene matches. Germline V gives CDR1 LNHDA, CDR2 SQIVND (reference sequence). This CDR3 is built from 15 residues. CDR3 DNA, as far as it was read: TGTGCCAGTAGCCCGACAGGGGGCTTCTACAATGAG. It encodes CASSPTGGFYNE. The full CDR3 protein reads CASSPTGGFYNEQFF.

About this clone itself: One junction end disagrees with the germline gene, perhaps due to a read error. Sequencing ends 3 residues short of the CDR3 end; the germline J gene provides the rest. The chain couples TRBV7-8 to TRBJ2-1; D is perhaps TRBD2 (6 bases). The CDR3 extends over 16 amino acids. The germline V gene has CDR1 SGHVS and CDR2 FQNEAQ. CDR3 amino acids: CASSIALGGGNNEQFF. CDR3 DNA (partial): TGTGCCAGCAGCATAGCTTTGGGGGGAGGAAACAATGAG.

As to this clone: Read data end 3 residues before the CDR3 end; the end is taken from the germline J gene. The gene calls are TRBV5-1 and TRBJ1-1; possibly TRBD1 for D (5 bases). Germline-derived CDR1 and CDR2 are SGHRS and YFSETQ. The CDR3 consists of 15 residues. V was cut by 3 bases and J by 1 base, with 13 bases left in between. The CDR3 loop reads CASSWGRIKNTEAFF. The sequenced part of the CDR3 DNA is TGCGCCAGCAGCTGGGGCCGAATTAAGAACACTGAA.

Points on this clone: The CDR3 end is not reached by the read, which stops 3 residues before it; the germline J gene fills it in. The chain carries TRBV7-1 and TRBJ2-5; 15 bases fit TRBD2. TRBV7-1 is noted as an ORF with a role that remains uncertain. The CDR3 spans 20 residues. Germline trimming cut 3 bases from V and 2 bases from J; bases unmatched to any gene: 13. The DNA read from the CDR3 is TGTGCCAGCAGCTCGTACCACTGGGGACTAGCGGGAGGAGGGCAAGAGACC. This translates into CASSSYHWGLAGGGQET. From start to end, the CDR3 is CASSSYHWGLAGGGQETQYF.

Comment on this clone: The sequenced fragment ends 3 residues before the CDR3 boundary, so the rest is inferred from the germline J gene. V usage is TRBV19 and J usage is TRBJ2-1; 10 bases align to TRBD2. After removal of 3 bases from V and 2 bases from J, the junction contained 7 bases not matched to a gene. Germline assignment: CDR1 LNHDA and CDR2 SQIVND (reference sequence). The CDR3 is 17 residues long. CDR3 bases read: TGTGCCAGTAGTATGGGAGATACTAGCGGGGCCTACAATGAG. Amino acid sequence: CASSMGDTSGAYNE. The complete CDR3 sequence is CASSMGDTSGAYNEQFF.

To note about this clone: The observed sequence ends 3 residues before the CDR3 terminus, with the missing tail filled in from the germline J gene. The V gene is TRBV5-1, the J gene TRBJ2-1; TRBD2 matches at 7 bases. CDR1 is SGHRS and CDR2 is YFSETQ in the germline V gene. The CDR3 is made up of 14 amino acids. Trimming cost V 4 bases and J 6 bases; bases outside gene matches: 7. The sequenced CDR3 bases are TGCGCCAGCAGCCCCCGGACTAGGATCAATGAG. Amino acids: CASSPRTRINE. From start to end, the CDR3 is CASSPRTRINEQFF.

CDR3 protein: CASRIQGAQTEAFF. The sequenced CDR3 bases are TGTGCCAGCAGGATACAGGGGGCGCAGACTGAA. The chain employs TRBV5-6 and TRBJ1-1; 9 nucleotides agree with TRBD1. Read coverage stops 3 residues before the CDR3 terminus; the germline J gene supplies the remainder. In germline, CDR1 is SGHDT, CDR2 YYEEEE. This CDR3 contains 14 residues. Losses at the gene ends were 5 bases for V and 5 bases for J; bases not matched to a gene: 7.

To note about this clone: The read terminates 3 residues before the CDR3 end, so the remaining end is supplied by the germline J gene. The chain combines TRBV4-1 with TRBJ1-6, with D possibly TRBD1 on 5 matching bases. The CDR3 has 14 residues. Germline CDR1 MGHRA, CDR2 YSYEKL. The V end lost 5 bases, the J end lost 8 bases, and 13 bases lay between the germline ends. CDR3 sequence: CASSRAGNYSPLHF. Incomplete CDR3 DNA: TGCGCCAGCAGCAGGGCAGGGAATTATTCACCC.

With respect to this clone: Sequencing ends 3 residues short of the CDR3 end; the germline J gene provides the rest. The chain is built from TRBV13 and TRBJ2-1; TRBD2 agrees at 11 bases. This CDR3 comprises 15 residues. The germline V gene encodes CDR1 PRHDT and CDR2 FYEKMQ (reference sequence). The junction had 7 bases not matched to a gene; V was cut back by 6 bases and J by 6 bases. CDR3 protein: CASSYGTSGVNEQFF. CDR3 bases read: TGTGCCAGCAGTTACGGGACTAGCGGAGTCAATGAG.

Of note for this clone: The observed sequence ends 3 residues before the CDR3 terminus, with the missing tail filled in from the germline J gene. J is TRBJ1-5 and V is TRBV20-1, with TRBD1 matching over 7 bases. Trimming cost V 6 bases and J 3 bases; bases outside gene matches: 8. Germline CDR1 and CDR2: DFQATT and SNEGSKA (reference sequence). This CDR3 region has 14 residues. CDR3 bases read: TGCAGTGCCAGGGGGTCCAGAGCCAATCAGCCC. This codes for CSARGSRANQP. The entire CDR3 reads CSARGSRANQPQHF.

Comment on this clone: The read terminates 3 residues before the CDR3 end, so the remaining end is supplied by the germline J gene. This chain connects TRBV7-3 to TRBJ2-3; D call uncertain. CDR3 length: 12 amino acids. Germline CDR1 SGHTA, CDR2 FQGTGA. Between the trimmed V and J ends, which lost 4 bases and 4 bases, there was a span of 6 bases. CDR3 loop: CASSSLSDTQYF. CDR3 DNA (partial): TGTGCCAGCAGCTCCTTATCAGATACG.

The CDR3 DNA, read in part, is TGTGCCAGTAGGTTGACAGGGGTACTAAATCAGCCC. Residues: CASRLTGVLNQP. The full CDR3 sequence reads CASRLTGVLNQPQHF. The J gene is TRBJ1-5, the V gene TRBV19; 8 nucleotides line up with TRBD1. The missing CDR3 end, 3 residues past where the read stops, is filled in from the germline J gene. Germline CDR1 reads LNHDA; CDR2 reads SQIVND (reference sequence). The CDR3 covers 15 residues. V lost 6 bases and J lost 4; bases outside the gene matches: 8.

Turning to this clone: From the germline J gene comes the end of the CDR3, since the read stops 3 residues before it. The J gene is TRBJ2-5, the V gene TRBV7-2, with a possible D match to TRBD2 (5 bases). Trimming removed 5 bases at V and 3 bases at J, with 16 bases between. Per the germline V gene, CDR1 is SGHTA and CDR2 is FQGNSA. This CDR3 comprises 15 residues. This chain's CDR3 is CASSKRRQTEETQYF. The covered CDR3 bases are TGTGCCAGCAGCAAGAGGAGGCAAACAGAAGAGACC.

In regard to this clone: The observed sequence ends 3 residues before the CDR3 terminus, with the missing tail filled in from the germline J gene. The chain has TRBV18 and TRBJ2-4, with 8 positions matching TRBD2. CDR1 is KGHSH, CDR2 LQKENI, per germline. The CDR3 contains 13 residues. The sequenced part of the CDR3 DNA is TGTGCCAGCTCACCCGGGGGGGGCTATGGT. Translated, it gives CASSPGGGYG. The CDR3, in full, reads CASSPGGGYGQYF.

With respect to this clone: The read ends 3 residues before the CDR3 terminus; that terminus is restored from the germline J gene. V usage is TRBV20-1 and J usage is TRBJ2-7, with 13 positions matching TRBD2. The CDR3 sequence is 18 residues long. Germline CDR1 DFQATT, CDR2 SNEGSKA (reference sequence). Trimming at V came to 5 bases and at J to 4 bases, leaving 17 bases not matched to a gene. CDR3 in amino acids: CSAAARSLGLAGVYEQYF. Incomplete CDR3 DNA: TGCAGTGCTGCGGCGCGATCCTTAGGACTAGCGGGAGTGTACGAG.

Concerning this clone itself: The read gets to within 3 residues of the CDR3 end, and the germline J gene fills in the rest. V gene TRBV20-1 combines with J gene TRBJ2-1, with TRBD2 identical over 7 bases. This CDR3 is 12 amino acids long. Per the germline V gene, CDR1 is DFQATT and CDR2 is SNEGSKA (reference sequence). With 3 bases clipped from V and 9 bases from J, the junction kept 5 bases outside the gene matches. The CDR3 bases that were read are TGCAGTGCTAGGCGGGAGATCGGTGAG. Its translation is CSARREIGE. The whole CDR3 protein reads CSARREIGEQFF.

Partial CDR3 DNA: TGTGCCAGTAGTCTCCCTGGGCCTAGCGGGAGACCCACAGATACG. Protein sequence: CASSLPGPSGRPTDT. From start to end, the CDR3 is CASSLPGPSGRPTDTQYF. V is TRBV19 and J is TRBJ2-3, with 10 bases fitting TRBD2. The read halts 3 residues ahead of the CDR3 end, with the missing end drawn from the germline J gene. CDR3 size: 18 residues. CDR1 is LNHDA, CDR2 SQIVND, per germline (reference sequence). Trimming took 5 bases from V and 2 from J; bases not matched to a gene: 13.